The text below deals with one T cell receptor beta chain. Its target is unknown. This specimen belongs to a study of beta chain features in type 1 diabetes. Study overall: On cell yields, gender and age, patients and healthy donors were similar. Study findings and constraints: Among all four CD4+ subsets, Type 1 diabetes patients had TCRB CDR3s that were moderately but significantly shorter. The naive, central memory and Treg TCRB repertoires showed an apparent similarity that was greater among patients than among healthy donors.

What was sequenced were expressed TCRB transcripts, since all of the isolated RNA had been reverse transcribed. Reads from naive, central memory and regulatory T cell samples averaged roughly 3.6 million. Libraries were prepared by immunoSEQ multiplex PCR; TCRdb keeps only in-frame clonotypes and omits some of them. The sample lists around 40,000 clones; about 68% were seen once. Averaging roughly 120 mL, one heparinised blood draw came from each individual donor. The CDR3 has 12 residues. Trimming pared 4 bases from V and 4 bases from J, leaving 7 bases between. Germline V CDR1 and CDR2: SNHLY, FYNNEI.

The receptor was derived from a man aged 30 to 39 with type 1 diabetes. Some clones in this sample may be carry-over from other donors' samples. Source material: Tregs from blood. The genes are TRBV2 and TRBJ1-1; D is ambiguous. The CDR3 nucleotides are TGTGCCAGCAGTGTTAGCCTCACTGAAGCTTTCTTT. Its protein is CASSVSLTEAFF.